Below, 25 T cell receptor beta chains from the same sample are listed, as sequenced in a study of blood T cell repertoires in COVID-19. Here immunoSEQ multiplex PCR was the method, and the copy in TCRdb shows in-frame clones only, minus some. The repertoire holds roughly 140,000 clones, with over 75% as singletons. The sample taken for sequencing was peripheral blood. The source is a man aged 45 to 65 with acute or convalescent COVID-19.

The chain combines TRBV7-2 with TRBJ2-3; 14 bases match TRBD2. This CDR3 is 18 amino acids long. Looked up from germline, CDR1 is SGHTA and CDR2 is FQGNSA. V gave up 1 base and J gave up 4 bases; unmatched junction bases: 7. CDR3 bases: TGTGCCAGCAGCTTAGGGACTAGCGGGAGGTGGGCGGCAGATACGCAGTATTTT. This gives the protein CASSLGTSGRWAADTQYF.

The chain employs TRBV10-3 and TRBJ1-4; D call uncertain. The CDR3 runs 13 residues. V shed 0 bases and J shed 14 bases, with 13 bases lying between them. Per germline, CDR1 ENHRY and CDR2 SYGVKD. CDR3 in amino acids: CAISESGGRLLFF. The CDR3 nucleotides are TGTGCCATCAGTGAGTCGGGCGGGCGGCTGCTGTTTTTT.

The J gene is TRBJ1-6, the V gene TRBV11-2, with 7 bases aligning to TRBD1. Germline values: CDR1 SGHAT, CDR2 FQNNGV. With V trimmed by 10 bases and J by 8 bases, 5 bases remained unmatched. The CDR3 totals 12 residues. This CDR3 reads CANRQGDSPLHF. The DNA of the CDR3 is TGTGCCAACCGACAGGGCGATTCACCCCTCCACTTT.

The rearrangement uses TRBV19 and TRBJ2-3; the D gene is possibly TRBD2 (6 bases). V was cut by 10 bases and J by 2 bases, with 13 bases left in between. This CDR3 is built from 13 residues. CDR1 LNHDA and CDR2 SQIVND come from the germline V gene (reference sequence). CDR3 protein: CATRDDYTDTQYF. The CDR3 DNA follows: TGTGCCACGCGGGACGACTACACAGATACGCAGTATTTT.

The J gene is TRBJ1-5, the V gene TRBV12-5, with TRBD1 matching over 9 bases. The CDR3 loop spans 17 amino acids. J was trimmed by 9 bases and V by 0 bases; bases with no gene match: 12. From germline, CDR1 is LGHNT and CDR2 FRNRAP. CDR3 region: CASGLVPPGTGIAPQHF. CDR3 DNA sequence: TGTGCTAGTGGTTTGGTCCCCCCCGGGACAGGGATTGCGCCCCAGCATTTT.

This sequence joins TRBV27 and TRBJ2-7; TRBD2 might be the D (6 bases). The CDR3 has 13 residues. From germline, CDR1 is MNHEY and CDR2 SMNVEV (reference sequence). V lost 2 bases to trimming and J lost 3 bases, with 8 bases between them. CDR3 protein: CASSLGEVYEQYF. In DNA form, the CDR3 reads TGTGCCAGCAGTTTAGGGGAGGTCTACGAGCAGTACTTC.

V usage is TRBV5-1 and J usage is TRBJ2-7; no reliable D call. CDR3 length: 13 amino acids. V was shortened by 0 bases and J by 4 bases, with 8 bases between the two germline ends. CDR1 is SGHRS and CDR2 is YFSETQ in the germline V gene. The CDR3 nucleotides are TGCGCCAGCAGCTTGGGCTTCACTTACGAGCAGTACTTC. This codes for CASSLGFTYEQYF.

This clone was counted between two and nine times. The genes are TRBV28 and TRBJ2-1; D is possibly TRBD2 (5 bases). Germline V gene sequence: CDR1 MDHEN, CDR2 SYDVKM. The CDR3 is 14 amino acids. Trimming took off 3 bases at V and 7 bases at J, with 13 bases between the two ends. DNA for the CDR3: TGTGCCAGCAGTTTTTTGGACTCGGGTAATGAGCAGTTCTTC. Amino acid sequence: CASSFLDSGNEQFF.

This clone was found once. This chain joins TRBV5-4 and TRBJ1-3, with 7 bases that match TRBD1. V lost 3 bases, J lost 0 bases, and 9 bases stayed unmatched. CDR1 is SGHNT, CDR2 YYREEE, per germline (reference sequence). The CDR3 extends over 17 amino acids. The DNA for the CDR3 is TGTGCCAGCAGCTCCCAGGGACAGCCCAACTCTGGAAACACCATATATTTT. Protein: CASSSQGQPNSGNTIYF.

This sequence joins TRBV11-3 and TRBJ2-7, with 10 bases lining up with TRBD1. Germline V lookup: CDR1 SGHNT, CDR2 YENEEA. The CDR3 covers 16 residues. V was pared by 2 bases and J by 0 bases, with 4 bases of the junction left unmatched. CDR3 residues: CASSLRGQGFSYEQYF. The CDR3 DNA reads TGTGCCAGCAGCTTACGGGGACAGGGGTTCTCCTACGAGCAGTACTTC.

This clone was counted a few times. The chain recombines TRBV7-6 with TRBJ1-2, with a tentative D call TRBD1 (6 bases). The germline V gene has CDR1 SGHVS and CDR2 FNYEAQ. This CDR3 contains 13 residues. The germline V and J ends were trimmed by 5 bases and 8 bases, with 15 bases remaining between them. CDR3 bases: TGTGCCAGCAGCCGAGGGGGGGCGCGGGGCTACACCTTC. This codes for CASSRGGARGYTF.

The table lists this clone with a count of one. This rearrangement joins TRBV6-6 to TRBJ2-3, with D unresolved. V dropped 1 base and J dropped 6 bases, with 14 bases sitting between them. The CDR3 is 15 amino acids. From germline, CDR1 is MNHNY and CDR2 SVGAGI (reference sequence). As DNA, the CDR3 is TGTGCCAGCAGTTACTTTGGGCCCTCAGGCGATACGCAGTATTTT. Protein sequence: CASSYFGPSGDTQYF.

V and J are TRBV11-2 and TRBJ2-3; 8 bases are a match to TRBD2. Germline lookup yields CDR1 SGHAT and CDR2 FQNNGV. The CDR3 is made up of 15 amino acids. The trim removed 4 bases at V and 2 bases at J, leaving 5 bases unmatched. The CDR3 region is CASSSRTSPTDTQYF. In DNA form, the CDR3 reads TGTGCCAGCAGCTCCAGGACTAGCCCCACAGATACGCAGTATTTT.

This clone was observed once. The CDR3 reads CASSPFGGPYEQYF. CDR3 DNA: TGTGCCAGCAGTCCGTTCGGGGGACCCTACGAGCAGTACTTC. The chain has TRBV11-2 and TRBJ2-7, with D possibly TRBD2 on 6 matching bases. V was shortened by 6 bases and J by 2 bases, with 14 bases between the two germline ends. There are 14 residues in the CDR3. Germline V gene data show CDR1 as SGHAT and CDR2 as FQNNGV.

This clone was observed a few times. V gene TRBV7-2 combines with J gene TRBJ2-7; 10 nucleotides line up with TRBD1. CDR1 SGHTA and CDR2 FQGNSA come from the germline V gene. V shed 5 bases, J shed 3 bases, and the junction held 4 bases outside the gene matches. This CDR3 contains 14 residues. The CDR3 coding sequence is TGTGCCAGCAGCCCCGACAGGGGGCTCTACGAGCAGTACTTC. The encoded protein is CASSPDRGLYEQYF. The whole variable domain, filled in from reference TRBV7-2 and TRBJ2-7, reads GAGVSQSPSNKVTEKGKDVELRCDPISGHTALYWYRQSLGQGLEFLIYFQGNSAPDKSGLPSDRFSAERTGGSVSTLTIQRTQQEDSAVYLCASSPDRGLYEQYFGPGTRLTVT.

V gene TRBV6-1 combines with J gene TRBJ2-1; 10 bases agree with TRBD1. The CDR3 runs to 16 residues. Looked up from germline, CDR1 is MNHNS and CDR2 is SASEGT. J was trimmed by 4 bases and V by 0 bases; bases with no gene match: 3. The CDR3 loop is CASSEAGQGVYNEQFF. CDR3 in DNA: TGTGCCAGCAGTGAAGCTGGACAGGGGGTTTACAATGAGCAGTTCTTC.

The chain uses TRBV6-5 and TRBJ1-3; D ambiguous. Between the trimmed V and J ends, which lost 4 bases and 0 bases, there was a span of 13 bases. CDR3 length: 16 amino acids. Germline V lookup: CDR1 MNHEY, CDR2 SVGAGI. CDR3 in DNA: TGTGCCAGCAGTTTCGGCGGGAGGAGCTCTGGAAACACCATATATTTT. This translates into CASSFGGRSSGNTIYF.

The chain has TRBV20-1 and TRBJ1-5; D ambiguous. The ends were cut back, 3 bases at V and 3 bases at J, with 6 bases in the middle. The CDR3 consists of 12 residues. The germline V gene encodes CDR1 DFQATT and CDR2 SNEGSKA (reference sequence). The CDR3, as DNA: TGCAGTGCTAGTCAGGACAATCAGCCCCAGCATTTT. Its protein product is CSASQDNQPQHF.

The V gene is TRBV3-1 (or the pseudogene TRBV3-2), the J gene TRBJ2-7; 10 bases are a match to TRBD2. The V gene's germline CDR1 is LGHDT and CDR2 YNNKEL (reference sequence). The trim removed 3 bases at V and 6 bases at J, leaving 8 bases unmatched. CDR3 length equals 15 residues. The CDR3: CASSQGGLARGEQYF. The CDR3 coding sequence is TGTGCCAGCAGCCAGGGGGGACTAGCGCGCGGCGAGCAGTACTTC.

This clone was picked up one time. V is TRBV27 and J is TRBJ2-2; D is possibly TRBD1 (6 bases). This CDR3 is 14 amino acids long. V dropped 5 bases and J dropped 6 bases, with 13 bases sitting between them. The germline V gene has CDR1 MNHEY and CDR2 SMNVEV (reference sequence). CDR3 nucleotide sequence: TGTGCCAGCAGTCTATTAGCAGGGGCCGGGGAGCTGTTTTTT. The encoded protein is CASSLLAGAGELFF.

V gene TRBV10-3 combines with J gene TRBJ2-7; D is perhaps TRBD2 (5 bases). The CDR3 loop spans 14 amino acids. V was cut by 6 bases and J by 5 bases, with 17 bases left in between. CDR1 and CDR2 (germline): ENHRY, SYGVKD. The CDR3 spells CAISLLENQHEQYF. In nucleotides, the CDR3 is TGTGCCATCAGCTTACTAGAGAATCAGCACGAGCAGTACTTC.

V gene TRBV5-1 combines with J gene TRBJ1-1, with D tentatively TRBD1 (6 bases). The V gene's germline CDR1 is SGHRS and CDR2 YFSETQ. CDR3 length: 14 residues. Trimming took off 2 bases at V and 5 bases at J, with 13 bases between the two ends. In DNA, the CDR3 is TGCGCCAGCAGCTTCGCAGGGGATAATACTGAAGCTTTCTTT. Translating gives CASSFAGDNTEAFF.

The genes are TRBV23-1 and TRBJ1-2; 8 positions agree with TRBD1. TRBV23-1 qualifies as an ORF whose function is uncertain. The V gene end was trimmed by 2 bases and the J gene end by 0 bases; junction bases not matched to a gene: 5. This CDR3 spans 16 amino acids. CDR3 residues: CASSQTGTGANYGYTF. The DNA of the CDR3 is TGCGCCAGCAGTCAAACGGGGACAGGAGCTAACTATGGCTACACCTTC.

The chain is built from TRBV2 and TRBJ1-2, with D unresolved. The CDR3 has 13 residues. CDR1 is SNHLY and CDR2 is FYNNEI in the germline V gene. V lost 10 bases and J lost 5, with 17 bases in between. The DNA of the CDR3 is TGTGCCACCCGTTTTGGGAGGATATATGGCTACACCTTC. Translating it yields CATRFGRIYGYTF.

The chain carries TRBV27 and TRBJ2-1; 9 nucleotides agree with TRBD2. CDR3 length: 13 residues. V trimming: 6 bases; J trimming: 6 bases; junction bases outside the gene matches: 3. Germline V gives CDR1 MNHEY, CDR2 SMNVEV (reference sequence). CDR3 in DNA: TGTGCCAGCAGGGCGGGAGGGGGCAATGAGCAGTTCTTC. It encodes CASRAGGGNEQFF.